This TCR beta chain is from a study of T cell repertoires in cytomegalovirus infection. Overall study results and limits: Cumulative frequency of public TCR beta families picked out carriers of CMV plus the relevant HLA.

TCRdb reprocessed the reads with MiXCR, giving one entry per CDR3 protein. The data show 300,000 to 400,000 distinct CDR3 sequences, 9.5% seen once. Note on this clonotype: Its antigen is not identified.

This TCR was sampled from a human donor in good health (CMV status not recorded). Some clones in this sample may be carry-over from other donors' samples. Sequencing was carried out using PBMCs.

The CDR3 region has the DNA TGTGCCTGGAGTAAGGGGGGTGCGCGCAATGAGCAGTTCTTC. As protein: CAWSKGGARNEQFF. This rearrangement joins TRBV30 to TRBJ2-1; D tentatively fits TRBD1 or TRBD2 (6 bases each). Deletions cut 2 bases from V and 6 bases from J, with 14 bases between. The CDR3 has 14 amino acids. CDR1 and CDR2 (germline): GTSNPN, SVGIG (reference sequence).